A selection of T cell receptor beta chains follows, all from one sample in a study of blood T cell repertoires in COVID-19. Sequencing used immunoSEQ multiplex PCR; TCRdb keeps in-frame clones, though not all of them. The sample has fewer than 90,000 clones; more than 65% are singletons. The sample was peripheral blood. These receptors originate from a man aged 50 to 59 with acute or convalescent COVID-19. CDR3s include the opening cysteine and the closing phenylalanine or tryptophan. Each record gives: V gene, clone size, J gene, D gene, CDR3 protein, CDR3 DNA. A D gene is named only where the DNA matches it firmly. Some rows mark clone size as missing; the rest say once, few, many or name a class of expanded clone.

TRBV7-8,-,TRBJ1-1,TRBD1,CASSLQYRGTSTTEAFF,TGTGCCAGCAGCCTGCAATACAGGGGGACGTCGACCACTGAAGCTTTCTTT
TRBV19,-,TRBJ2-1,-,CASSIDHSRVVNEQFF,TGTGCCAGTAGTATAGATCATTCCAGGGTAGTGAATGAGCAGTTCTTC
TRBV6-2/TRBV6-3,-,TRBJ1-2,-,CASNYGPDTLSYGYTF,TGTGCCAGCAATTACGGTCCGGACACCTTGTCGTATGGCTACACCTTC
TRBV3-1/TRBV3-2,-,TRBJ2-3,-,CASSQESSTDTQYF,TGTGCCAGCAGCCAAGAGAGCAGCACAGATACGCAGTATTTT
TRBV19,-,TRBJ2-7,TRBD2,CASKAGRGSSYEQYF,TGTGCCAGTAAAGCCGGGAGGGGGTCTTCCTACGAGCAGTACTTC
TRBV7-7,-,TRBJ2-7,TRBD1,CASSSGLGQGPYEQYF,TGTGCCAGCAGCTCGGGACTGGGACAGGGACCCTACGAGCAGTACTTC
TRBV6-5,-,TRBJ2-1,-,CASGRDYNEQFF,TGTGCCAGCGGCAGGGACTACAATGAGCAGTTCTTC
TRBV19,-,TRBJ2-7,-,CASSISPGTTYEQYF,TGTGCCAGTAGTATTTCTCCGGGAACCACCTACGAGCAGTACTTC
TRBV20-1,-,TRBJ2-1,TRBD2,CSARGDNEQFF,TGCAGTGCCCGGGGGGACAATGAGCAGTTCTTC
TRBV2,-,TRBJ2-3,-,CASQVLPADTQYF,TGTGCATCGCAGGTCCTCCCTGCGGATACGCAGTATTTT
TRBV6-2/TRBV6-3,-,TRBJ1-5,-,CASSATGNNQPQHF,TGTGCCAGCAGTGCAACAGGGAACAATCAGCCCCAGCATTTT
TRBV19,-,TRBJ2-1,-,CASRPSGYSYNEQFF,TGTGCCAGTAGGCCCTCAGGGTACTCCTACAATGAGCAGTTCTTC
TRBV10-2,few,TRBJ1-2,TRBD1,CASNPDRGYGYTF,TGCGCCAGCAACCCGGACAGGGGATATGGCTACACCTTC
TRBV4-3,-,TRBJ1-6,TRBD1,CASSQVPGQGRSPLHF,TGCGCCAGCAGCCAAGTGCCGGGACAGGGGAGATCACCCCTCCACTTT
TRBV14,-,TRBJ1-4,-,CASSRAGVNEKLFF,TGTGCCAGCAGCCGGGCAGGGGTTAATGAAAAACTGTTTTTT
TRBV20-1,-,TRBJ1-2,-,CSASVQGGAGYTF,TGCAGTGCTAGTGTACAGGGTGGGGCTGGCTACACCTTC
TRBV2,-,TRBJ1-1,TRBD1,CASSGTASTEAFF,TGTGCCAGCAGCGGGACAGCTAGCACTGAAGCTTTCTTT
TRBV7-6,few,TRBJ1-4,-,CASSLGPASPNEKLFF,TGTGCCAGCAGCTTAGGACCAGCGTCCCCTAATGAAAAACTGTTTTTT
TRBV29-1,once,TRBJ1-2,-,CSAQRGYGYTF,TGCAGCGCCCAAAGGGGCTATGGCTACACCTTC
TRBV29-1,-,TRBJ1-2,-,CSVVARGWYGYTF,TGCAGCGTTGTGGCCAGGGGATGGTATGGCTACACCTTC
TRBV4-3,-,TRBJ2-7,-,CASSQDLEYEQYF,TGCGCCAGCAGCCAAGACCTGGAGTACGAGCAGTACTTC
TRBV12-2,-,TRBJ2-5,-,CASRLGTSGGAIETQYF,TGTGCAAGTCGCTTAGGGACTAGCGGGGGGGCCATAGAGACCCAGTACTTC
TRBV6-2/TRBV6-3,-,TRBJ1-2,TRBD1,CASSLRTGRTGYTF,TGTGCCAGCAGTCTCAGGACAGGAAGGACTGGCTACACCTTC
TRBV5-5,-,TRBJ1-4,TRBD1,CASSWDRLNEKLFF,TGTGCCAGCAGCTGGGACAGGCTGAATGAAAAACTGTTTTTT
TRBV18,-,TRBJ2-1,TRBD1,CASSPLTGATLYNEQFF,TGTGCCAGCTCACCGTTGACAGGGGCCACACTGTACAATGAGCAGTTCTTC
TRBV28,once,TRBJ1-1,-,CASTPWEDTEAFF,TGTGCCAGCACCCCCTGGGAGGACACTGAAGCTTTCTTT
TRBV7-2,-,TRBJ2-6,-,CASSLAIRGAGANVLTF,TGTGCCAGCAGCTTAGCGATTCGGGGAGCTGGGGCCAACGTCCTGACTTTC
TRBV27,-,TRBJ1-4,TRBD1,CASSPAGRDRRRKLFF,TGTGCCAGCAGTCCCGCGGGGCGGGACAGGAGAAGGAAACTGTTTTTT
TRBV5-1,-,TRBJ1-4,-,CASSLAGQGNEKLFF,TGCGCCAGCAGCTTGGCCGGTCAGGGAAATGAAAAACTGTTTTTT